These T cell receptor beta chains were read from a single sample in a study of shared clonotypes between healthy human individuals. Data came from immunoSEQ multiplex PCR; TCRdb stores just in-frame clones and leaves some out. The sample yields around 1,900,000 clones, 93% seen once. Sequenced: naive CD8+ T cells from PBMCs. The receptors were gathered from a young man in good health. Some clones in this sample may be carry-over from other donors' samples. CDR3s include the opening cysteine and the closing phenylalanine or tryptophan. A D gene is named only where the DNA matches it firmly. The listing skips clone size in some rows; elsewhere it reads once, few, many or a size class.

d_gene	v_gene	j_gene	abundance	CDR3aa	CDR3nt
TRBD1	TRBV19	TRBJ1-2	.	CASSTTGTGNGYTF	TGTGCCAGCTCTACAACCGGGACAGGTAATGGCTACACCTTC
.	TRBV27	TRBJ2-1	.	CASSLSAGPSYNEQFF	TGTGCCAGCAGTTTATCGGCAGGGCCGTCCTACAATGAGCAGTTCTTC
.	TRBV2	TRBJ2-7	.	CASSELEVSYEQYF	TGTGCCAGCAGTGAATTGGAGGTTTCCTACGAGCAGTACTTC
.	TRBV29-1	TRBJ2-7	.	CSVTQEGSYEQYF	TGCAGCGTTACCCAGGAAGGTTCCTACGAGCAGTACTTC
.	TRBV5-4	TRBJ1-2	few	CASSLGTTANYGYTF	TGTGCCAGCAGCTTGGGGACGACAGCTAACTATGGCTACACCTTC
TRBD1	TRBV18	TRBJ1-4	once	CASSPKGQNNEKLFF	TGTGCCAGCTCACCGAAGGGACAGAATAATGAAAAACTGTTTTTT
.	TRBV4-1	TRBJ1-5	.	CASSHPPAGNQPQHF	TGCGCCAGCAGCCACCCACCGGCTGGCAATCAGCCCCAGCATTTT
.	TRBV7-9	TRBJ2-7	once	CASSPRDGYEQYF	TGTGCCAGCAGCCCCAGGGACGGCTACGAGCAGTACTTC
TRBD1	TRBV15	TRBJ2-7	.	CATSRPNRGWKTYEQYF	TGTGCCACCAGCAGGCCCAACAGGGGATGGAAAACCTACGAGCAGTACTTC
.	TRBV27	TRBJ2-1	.	CASRLQWPNEQFF	TGTGCCAGCAGGCTACAGTGGCCGAATGAGCAGTTCTTC
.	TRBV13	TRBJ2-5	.	CASSLGWRAVQETQYF	TGTGCCAGCAGCTTAGGATGGCGGGCCGTCCAAGAGACCCAGTACTTC
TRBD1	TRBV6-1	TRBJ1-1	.	CASSFGQGAEAFF	TGTGCCAGCAGCTTCGGACAGGGGGCTGAAGCTTTCTTT
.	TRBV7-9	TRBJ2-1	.	CASSPPGVGIHEQFF	TGTGCCAGCAGCCCCCCTGGAGTGGGTATCCATGAGCAGTTCTTC
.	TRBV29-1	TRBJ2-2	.	CSVEDLGGEAGELFF	TGCAGCGTTGAAGATCTGGGGGGCGAGGCCGGGGAGCTGTTTTTT
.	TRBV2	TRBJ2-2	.	CASSEAGAETNTGELFF	TGTGCCAGCAGTGAAGCGGGGGCGGAAACGAACACCGGGGAGCTGTTTTTT
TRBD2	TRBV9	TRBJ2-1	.	CASSVDGTSPIVSYNEQFF	TGTGCCAGCAGCGTAGACGGGACTAGCCCTATAGTCTCCTACAATGAGCAGTTCTTC
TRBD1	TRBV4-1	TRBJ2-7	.	CASSQGGTGGYEQYF	TGCGCCAGCAGCCAGGGCGGGACAGGGGGCTACGAGCAGTACTTC
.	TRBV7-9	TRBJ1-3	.	CASSSDSHSGNTIYF	TGTGCCAGCAGCTCGGACAGCCACTCTGGAAACACCATATATTTT
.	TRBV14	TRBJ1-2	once	CASSRGSLDSWPGYGYTF	TGTGCCAGCAGCCGGGGCAGCCTGGACAGCTGGCCTGGCTATGGCTACACCTTC
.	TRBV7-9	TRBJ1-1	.	CASSVFPYMNTEAFF	TGTGCCAGCAGCGTCTTCCCATATATGAACACTGAAGCTTTCTTT
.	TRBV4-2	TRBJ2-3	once	CASSPPTDTQYF	TGTGCCAGCAGCCCGCCCACAGATACGCAGTATTTT
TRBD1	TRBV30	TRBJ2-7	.	CAWSVPRTGGTVDYEQYF	TGTGCCTGGAGTGTTCCCAGGACAGGGGGTACAGTGGACTACGAGCAGTACTTC
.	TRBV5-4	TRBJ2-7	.	CASSSGRGYEQYF	TGTGCCAGCAGCTCTGGCAGGGGTTACGAGCAGTACTTC
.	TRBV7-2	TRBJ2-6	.	CASSLGTIYSGANVLTF	TGTGCCAGCAGCTTAGGGACTATCTATTCTGGGGCCAACGTCCTGACTTTC
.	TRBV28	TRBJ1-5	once	CASSRRQSNQPQHF	TGTGCCAGCAGCCGCCGACAGAGCAATCAGCCCCAGCATTTT
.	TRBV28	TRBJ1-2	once	CASSLDPPDKRSDYGYTF	TGTGCCAGCAGTTTGGACCCTCCGGACAAACGATCGGACTATGGCTACACCTTC
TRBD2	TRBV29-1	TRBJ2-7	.	CSVVSSGRSDEQYF	TGCAGCGTTGTATCTAGCGGGAGGAGCGACGAGCAGTACTTC
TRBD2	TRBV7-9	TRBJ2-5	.	CASSPARGALETQYF	TGTGCCAGCAGCCCCGCGCGGGGGGCATTAGAGACCCAGTACTTC
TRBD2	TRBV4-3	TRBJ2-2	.	CASSHLLGLENTGELFF	TGCGCCAGCAGCCACCTTCTTGGACTAGAGAACACCGGGGAGCTGTTTTTT
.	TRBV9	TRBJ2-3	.	CASSGGLTDTQYF	TGTGCCAGCAGCGGAGGTCTCACAGATACGCAGTATTTT
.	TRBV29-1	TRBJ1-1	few	CSVYTQGEAFF	TGCAGCGTCTATACCCAGGGGGAAGCTTTCTTT
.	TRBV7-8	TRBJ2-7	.	CASSIPEGVPYEQYF	TGTGCCAGCAGCATCCCCGAGGGGGTTCCCTACGAGCAGTACTTC
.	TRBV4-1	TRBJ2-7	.	CASSQVLAYEQYF	TGCGCCAGCAGCCAAGTTCTAGCCTACGAGCAGTACTTC
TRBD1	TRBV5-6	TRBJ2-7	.	CASSFSTGGLSYEQYF	TGTGCCAGCAGCTTCTCGACAGGGGGTCTCTCCTACGAGCAGTACTTC
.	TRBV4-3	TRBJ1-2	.	CASSLGRGALVGYTF	TGCGCCAGCAGCCTTGGGCGGGGGGCATTGGTTGGCTACACCTTC
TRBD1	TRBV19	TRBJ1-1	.	CASSISKGATEAFF	TGTGCCAGTAGTATTAGTAAGGGGGCCACTGAAGCTTTCTTT
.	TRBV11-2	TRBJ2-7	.	CASSPSVGQYF	TGTGCCAGCAGCCCCAGCGTCGGGCAGTACTTC
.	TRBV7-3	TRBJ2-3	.	CASSLGPLEGGATDTQYF	TGTGCCAGCAGCTTAGGCCCTCTCGAGGGGGGGGCCACAGATACGCAGTATTTT
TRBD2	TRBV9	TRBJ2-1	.	CASSATSGSSYNEQFF	TGTGCCAGCAGCGCAACTAGCGGGAGCTCCTACAATGAGCAGTTCTTC
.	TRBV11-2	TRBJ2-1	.	CASSLEGLSYNEQFF	TGTGCCAGCAGCTTAGAGGGCTTGTCCTACAATGAGCAGTTCTTC